These 26 T cell receptor beta chains were sequenced from one sample in a study of follicular helper T cells after annual influenza vaccination. Time point defined: 2015-2016 season, 7 days after influenza vaccination. Only in-frame clones appear in the TCRdb table, and some are missing; sequencing was by immunoSEQ multiplex PCR. There are about 6,800 clones in the sample; 88% occur only once, and approximately 0.7% lies in the top ten. The specimen was CXCR5+ CD38- circulating T follicular helper cells from blood, collected 7 days after influenza vaccination. The sample's subset: circulating Tfh, non-naive CD4+CXCR5+PD-1+ (ICOS+CD38+ or ICOS-CD38-). Receptor source: an adult who received the influenza vaccine.

This clone was recorded a few times. The chain carries TRBV19 and TRBJ1-5, with 8 bases identical to TRBD1. The CDR3 is 17 amino acids. V was clipped by 5 bases and J by 0 bases; unmatched bases: 9. Looked up from germline, CDR1 is LNHDA and CDR2 is SQIVND (reference sequence). As DNA, the CDR3 is TGTGCCAGTAGTCCCCGACAGGGGTTAGTTAGCAATCAGCCCCAGCATTTT. It specifies CASSPRQGLVSNQPQHF. Complete variable domain (other parts from reference TRBV19 and TRBJ1-5): DGGITQSPKYLFRKEGQNVTLSCEQNLNHDAMYWYRQDPGQGLRLIYYSQIVNDFQKGDIAEGYSVSREKKESFPLTVTSAQKNPTAFYLCASSPRQGLVSNQPQHFGDGTRLSIL.

The J gene is TRBJ2-1, the V gene TRBV11-3, with 7 bases lining up with TRBD2. V lost 5 bases and J lost 10; bases outside the gene matches: 2. CDR3 size: 11 residues. From germline, CDR1 is SGHNT and CDR2 YENEEA. The CDR3 bases are TGTGCCAGCAGCCTAGCGGAGGAGCAGTTCTTC. Amino acid sequence: CASSLAEEQFF.

The chain uses TRBV6-6 and TRBJ2-2; TRBD1 matches 9 bases. The CDR3 totals 14 residues. Trimming removed 6 bases from V and 4 bases from J; junction bases left unmatched: 3. The germline CDR1 and CDR2 sequences are MNHNY and SVGAGI (reference sequence). This chain's CDR3 is CASRSTGGTGELFF. The CDR3 DNA follows: TGTGCCAGCAGGTCGACAGGGGGCACCGGGGAGCTGTTTTTT.

The chain recombines TRBV19 with TRBJ2-5; TRBD1 matches 8 bases. The CDR3 is 16 amino acids. V shed 1 base, J shed 4 bases, and the junction held 8 bases outside the gene matches. The germline V gene has CDR1 LNHDA and CDR2 SQIVND (reference sequence). CDR3 in DNA: TGTGCCAGTAGTATAGGGTCAGGACAGGGTGGAGAGACCCAGTACTTC. Its protein product is CASSIGSGQGGETQYF.

The chain carries TRBV12-5 and TRBJ2-1, with TRBD2 matching over 7 bases. V lost 6 bases to trimming and J lost 2 bases; unmatched junction nucleotides: 10. This CDR3 has 16 amino acids. The V gene's germline CDR1 is LGHNT and CDR2 FRNRAP. The CDR3: CASGGSWGGPYNEQFF. The CDR3, as DNA: TGTGCTAGTGGAGGTTCGTGGGGGGGACCCTACAATGAGCAGTTCTTC. The whole variable domain, filled in from reference TRBV12-5 and TRBJ2-1, reads DARVTQTPRHKVTEMGQEVTMRCQPILGHNTVFWYRQTMMQGLELLAYFRNRAPLDDSGMPKDRFSAEMPDATLATLKIQPSEPRDSAVYFCASGGSWGGPYNEQFFGPGTRLTVL.

The chain is built from TRBV2 and TRBJ1-2; D unresolved. Trimming removed 2 bases from V and 8 bases from J, with 9 bases in between. Germline CDR1 and CDR2: SNHLY and FYNNEI. This CDR3 is 12 amino acids long. The chain's CDR3 is CASSERYGGYTF. The CDR3 bases are TGTGCCAGCAGTGAAAGATACGGGGGCTACACCTTC.

The chain joins TRBV4-1 to TRBJ2-2, with 7 bases identical to TRBD2. The ends lost 0 bases at V and 6 bases at J; junction bases unmatched: 7. CDR1 and CDR2 from the germline V gene are MGHRA and YSYEKL. This CDR3 is 16 amino acids long. CDR3 protein: CASSQERGRVAGELFF. CDR3 sequence (DNA): TGCGCCAGCAGCCAAGAAAGAGGGAGGGTCGCCGGGGAGCTGTTTTTT.

This chain links TRBV21-1 with TRBJ2-7; the D call of TRBD2 is as the table states it, not checked on the DNA. TRBV21-1 is recorded as a pseudogene. CDR3 length: 15 amino acids. The CDR3 DNA is TGTGCCAGCAGTCTAGCGGGAGGCGGGGTCCACGAGCAGTACTTC. Residues: CASSLAGGGVHEQYF.

The chain recombines TRBV27 with TRBJ2-1; D ambiguous. This CDR3 spans 12 amino acids. With 6 bases removed from V and 8 bases from J, the gap between germline ends came to 11 bases. Germline assignment: CDR1 MNHEY and CDR2 SMNVEV (reference sequence). CDR3 sequence: CASSMNIDEQFF. In DNA, the CDR3 is TGTGCCAGCAGCATGAATATCGATGAGCAGTTCTTC.

The rearrangement links TRBV7-2 to TRBJ2-6, with D tentatively TRBD2 (5 bases). This CDR3 is 15 amino acids long. V was cut by 3 bases and J by 4 bases, with 10 bases left in between. The germline CDR1 and CDR2 sequences are SGHTA and FQGNSA. CDR3: CASSLRETGANVLTF. The CDR3 nucleotides read TGTGCCAGCAGCTTGAGGGAAACCGGGGCCAACGTCCTGACTTTC.

The chain links TRBV28 to TRBJ1-3; no firm D call. Germline CDR1 reads MDHEN; CDR2 reads SYDVKM. The CDR3 consists of 14 residues. V lost 1 base, J lost 0 bases, and 4 bases lay in between. The CDR3 coding sequence is TGTGCCAGCAGTTTATCTAGCTCTGGAAACACCATATATTTT. Translation gives CASSLSSSGNTIYF.

This sequence joins TRBV10-3 and TRBJ2-1, with TRBD2 matching 8 bases. Trimming removed 5 bases from V and 1 base from J; junction bases left unmatched: 7. Germline CDR1 and CDR2: ENHRY and SYGVKD. The CDR3 has 16 residues. The DNA of the CDR3 is TGTGCCATCAGTTTGTTAGCGGGATTTTCCTACAATGAGCAGTTCTTC. Residues: CAISLLAGFSYNEQFF.

The chain employs TRBV6-1 and TRBJ2-7, with TRBD2 as a possible D gene (6 bases). CDR1 is MNHNS and CDR2 is SASEGT in the germline V gene. V dropped 6 bases and J dropped 2 bases, with 11 bases sitting between them. The CDR3 loop spans 13 amino acids. CDR3: CASRLAETYEQYF. The CDR3 DNA follows: TGTGCCAGCAGACTAGCCGAGACCTACGAGCAGTACTTC.

The chain employs TRBV5-4 and TRBJ2-1, with TRBD1 matching 8 bases. Per the germline V gene, CDR1 is SGHNT and CDR2 is YYREEE (reference sequence). The CDR3 sequence is 17 residues long. J was trimmed by 5 bases and V by 0 bases; bases with no gene match: 10. The CDR3 reads CASSLVPPGQGNNEQFF. The CDR3 region has the DNA TGTGCCAGCAGCTTGGTCCCGCCCGGACAGGGTAACAATGAGCAGTTCTTC.

This clone was detected only once. This chain uses TRBV7-2 with TRBJ1-5; no clear D. The CDR3 has 14 residues. In germline, CDR1 is SGHTA, CDR2 FQGNSA. The V and J ends lost 1 base and 4 bases respectively, with 8 bases between them. The CDR3 DNA is TGTGCCAGCAGCTTAGTCCATCCAAATCAGCCCCAGCATTTT. Protein product: CASSLVHPNQPQHF. The whole variable domain, remainder taken from reference TRBV7-2 and TRBJ1-5, is GAGVSQSPSNKVTEKGKDVELRCDPISGHTALYWYRQSLGQGLEFLIYFQGNSAPDKSGLPSDRFSAERTGGSVSTLTIQRTQQEDSAVYLCASSLVHPNQPQHFGDGTRLSIL.

The chain employs TRBV30 and TRBJ1-2, with 9 bases matching TRBD1. The germline V gene has CDR1 GTSNPN and CDR2 SVGIG (reference sequence). V gave up 2 bases and J gave up 4 bases; unmatched junction bases: 2. There are 13 residues in the CDR3. CDR3 nucleotide sequence: TGTGCCTGGAGTAAGGGACAGGGCTATGGCTACACCTTC. Protein product: CAWSKGQGYGYTF.

The CDR3 protein is CSAGYQETQYF. The DNA of the CDR3 is TGCAGCGCAGGGTACCAAGAGACCCAGTACTTC. The V call is TRBV29-1, the J call TRBJ2-5; maybe TRBD1 (5 bases). CDR1 SQVTM and CDR2 ANQGSEA come from the germline V gene. Trimming stripped 7 bases from V and 0 bases from J, with 6 bases between. The CDR3 is 11 amino acids.

The rearrangement uses TRBV19 and TRBJ2-7; TRBD1 might be the D (5 bases). CDR1 and CDR2 (germline): LNHDA, SQIVND (reference sequence). The CDR3 extends over 14 amino acids. The V and J ends lost 2 bases and 3 bases respectively, with 11 bases between them. This CDR3 reads CASSISQGRYEQYF. The CDR3 coding sequence is TGTGCCAGTAGTATATCGCAGGGTCGCTACGAGCAGTACTTC.

The chain employs TRBV19 and TRBJ2-3; D is ambiguous. V lost 5 bases to trimming and J lost 5 bases, with 20 bases between them. The CDR3 totals 16 residues. Germline V gene sequence: CDR1 LNHDA, CDR2 SQIVND (reference sequence). Here the CDR3 DNA reads TGTGCCAGTAGTCCCAATCGGAGACTGGGCGGAGATACGCAGTATTTT. Its protein product is CASSPNRRLGGDTQYF. Combining the CDR3 with reference TRBV19 and TRBJ2-3 gives the whole variable domain DGGITQSPKYLFRKEGQNVTLSCEQNLNHDAMYWYRQDPGQGLRLIYYSQIVNDFQKGDIAEGYSVSREKKESFPLTVTSAQKNPTAFYLCASSPNRRLGGDTQYFGPGTRLTVL.

The chain couples TRBV7-7 to TRBJ2-3, with 7 bases aligning to TRBD2. Germline lookup yields CDR1 SSHAT and CDR2 FNYEAQ (reference sequence). V shed 5 bases, J shed 6 bases, and the junction held 32 bases outside the gene matches. The CDR3 spans 22 residues. The CDR3 reads CASSGAWRGARTSFAATDTQYF. The DNA for the CDR3 is TGTGCCAGCAGCGGCGCATGGCGAGGGGCCCGGACTAGTTTTGCTGCGACGGATACGCAGTATTTT.

This chain joins TRBV11-3 and TRBJ2-1; the D gene could be TRBD1 or TRBD2 (6 bases each). Germline-derived CDR1 and CDR2 are SGHNT and YENEEA. This CDR3 is built from 15 residues. Deletions cut 1 base from V and 4 bases from J, with 11 bases between. The CDR3 bases are TGTGCCAGCAGCTTAGGCTCGGGGGCTTACAATGAGCAGTTCTTC. Translation gives CASSLGSGAYNEQFF.

This chain links TRBV11-2 with TRBJ1-1, with D tentatively TRBD1 (5 bases). The V end lost 5 bases, the J end lost 9 bases, and 19 bases lay between the germline ends. Germline loops: CDR1 SGHAT, CDR2 FQNNGV. This CDR3 is built from 14 residues. CDR3: CASSIAGTLFQAFF. The CDR3 DNA sequence: TGTGCCAGCAGCATCGCCGGGACCCTCTTTCAAGCTTTCTTT.

The rearrangement links TRBV11-2 to TRBJ2-5, with D maybe TRBD1 (5 bases). The CDR3 has 14 amino acids. Trimming removed 5 bases from V and 1 base from J, with 11 bases in between. The germline V gene encodes CDR1 SGHAT and CDR2 FQNNGV. DNA for the CDR3: TGTGCCAGCAGCCCTCGGACAAGCCAAGAGACCCAGTACTTC. Translation: CASSPRTSQETQYF.

This clone has a handful of counts. The gene calls are TRBV7-3 and TRBJ1-1; D remains ambiguous. Germline CDR1 is SGHTA and CDR2 is FQGTGA. The CDR3 is 16 residues long. Between the trimmed V and J ends, which lost 5 bases and 2 bases, there was a span of 18 bases. The CDR3 protein is CASSPNPGPGNTEAFF. CDR3 coding DNA: TGTGCCAGCAGCCCCAACCCAGGACCCGGCAACACTGAAGCTTTCTTT.

The CDR3 spells CASSLVSGGGNTGELFF. In DNA, the CDR3 is TGTGCCAGTAGTTTGGTATCCGGGGGGGGTAACACCGGGGAGCTGTTTTTT. The chain links TRBV19 to TRBJ2-2, with 8 bases matching TRBD2. Trimming took 5 bases from V and 2 from J; bases not matched to a gene: 10. The CDR3 is 17 residues long. The germline CDR1 and CDR2 sequences are LNHDA and SQIVND (reference sequence).

This chain connects TRBV28 to TRBJ2-7; TRBD2 matches 11 bases. Germline loops: CDR1 MDHEN, CDR2 SYDVKM. V lost 8 bases, J lost 7 bases, and 10 bases stayed unmatched. The CDR3 length is 14 residues. CDR3 region: CASHATSGRKEQYF. In nucleotides, the CDR3 is TGTGCCAGCCACGCAACTAGCGGGAGAAAGGAGCAGTACTTC.